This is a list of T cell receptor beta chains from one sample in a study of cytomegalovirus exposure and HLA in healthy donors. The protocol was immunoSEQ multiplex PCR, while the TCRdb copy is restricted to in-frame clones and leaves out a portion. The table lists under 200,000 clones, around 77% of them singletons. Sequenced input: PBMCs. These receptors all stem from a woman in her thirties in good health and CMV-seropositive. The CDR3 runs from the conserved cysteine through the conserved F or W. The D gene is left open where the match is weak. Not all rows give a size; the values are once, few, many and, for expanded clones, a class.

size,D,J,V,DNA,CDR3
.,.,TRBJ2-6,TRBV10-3,TGTGCCATCAGTGATTTTTCAATCTCTGGGGCCAACGTCCTGACTTTC,CAISDFSISGANVLTF
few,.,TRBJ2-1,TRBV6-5,TGTGCCAGCACCTACTACGCTGAGCAGTTCTTC,CASTYYAEQFF
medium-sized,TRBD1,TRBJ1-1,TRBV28,TGTGCCAGCGGGGACAGGGATCGAGCTTTCTTT,CASGDRDRAFF
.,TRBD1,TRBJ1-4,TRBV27,TGTGCCAGCAGTCCTATGACAGGGACTAATGAAAAACTGTTTTTT,CASSPMTGTNEKLFF
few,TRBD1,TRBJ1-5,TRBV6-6,TGTGCCAGCAGTTACCCAGGGGGCGTGGGCAATCAGCCCCAGCATTTT,CASSYPGGVGNQPQHF
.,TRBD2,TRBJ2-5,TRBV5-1,TGCGCCAGCAGCTTGACTAGCGGGCTAGAGACCCAGTACTTC,CASSLTSGLETQYF
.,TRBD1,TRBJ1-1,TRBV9,TGTGCCAGCAGCACCCAGACAGGGGGATACCCCCCGGGGAACACTGAAGCTTTCTTT,CASSTQTGGYPPGNTEAFF
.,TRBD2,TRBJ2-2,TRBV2,TGTGCCAGCAGTTGGACTAGCGGAGGCGGGGAGCTGTTTTTT,CASSWTSGGGELFF
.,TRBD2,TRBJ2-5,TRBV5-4,TGTGCCAGCACCCGACTAGCGGGAGGAGGGCGAGAGACCCAGTACTTC,CASTRLAGGGRETQYF
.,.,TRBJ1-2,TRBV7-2,TGTGCCAGCAGCTTCGGGATAACAATTAACTATGGCTACACCTTC,CASSFGITINYGYTF
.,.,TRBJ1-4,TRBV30,TGTGCCTGGAGTGTGGGAGGTGAAAAACTGTTTTTT,CAWSVGGEKLFF
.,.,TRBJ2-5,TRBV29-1,TGCAGCGTTGACGATAGAGGGTTAGCGGAGACCCAGTACTTC,CSVDDRGLAETQYF
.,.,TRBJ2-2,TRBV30,TGTGCCTGGAGTCGTACCGGGGAGCTGTTTTTT,CAWSRTGELFF
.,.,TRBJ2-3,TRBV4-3,TGCGCCAGCAGCCAGGACACCCGTGCTAGCACAGATACGCAGTATTTT,CASSQDTRASTDTQYF